The sequence of this TCR beta chain was determined in a study of T-cell memory formation after mild COVID-19. The J segment lost 5 bases and the V segment lost 6 bases, leaving 7 bases of the junction unmatched. The CDR3 length is 14 residues. CDR1 is SQVTM and CDR2 is ANQGSEA in the germline V gene. This clonotype occurred a few times. TCRdb re-called the 5' RACE reads through MiXCR, storing one row per CDR3 protein. The profile shows 250,000 to 400,000 distinct CDR3 sequences, more than 13% of them singletons. The clonotype comes from a young man who had mild COVID-19 (a few samples of this study predate the infection). Cell type and time point are not known. Sample: PBMCs or a T cell subset sorted from them (not recorded which). The chain has TRBV29-1 and TRBJ2-2; TRBD1 matches at 9 bases. The CDR3 spells CSVPGTGKTGELFF. CDR3 coding DNA: TGCAGCGTGCCCGGGACAGGGAAAACCGGGGAGCTGTTTTTT.